This T cell receptor (beta chain) was sequenced for a study of T-cell reconstitution after alpha-beta-depleted transplantation in children. Study outcomes and limitations: Surviving recipient T cells and thymic progenitors produced the high day-60 TCRbeta diversity seen in some patients. T-cell numbers and diversity, one year after transplant, stemmed largely from T cells that were newly produced.

This clonotype has more than one count but fewer than ten. What it binds is not known. The TCRbeta library incorporated unique molecular identifiers. TCRdb called the PCR reads again in MiXCR, with one record for every CDR3 protein. The top ten hold about a fifth of the sample, which has about 98,000 distinct CDR3 sequences, 20% to 30% seen once. This TCR came from a boy aged 2 to 10 with acute lymphoblastic leukemia, due to receive a stem cell transplant. This material consisted of PBMCs, taken before TCRalphabeta/CD19-depleted stem cell transplant.

CDR3 DNA sequence: TGCAGTGCTAGAAGACCAATTGTAAATTCCGGGGAGCAGTACTTC. Its protein is CSARRPIVNSGEQYF. V is TRBV20-1 and J is TRBJ2-7; D remains ambiguous. The CDR3 is 15 residues long. Per the germline V gene, CDR1 is DFQATT and CDR2 is SNEGSKA (reference sequence). The V end lost 2 bases, the J end lost 7 bases, and 21 bases lay between the germline ends.